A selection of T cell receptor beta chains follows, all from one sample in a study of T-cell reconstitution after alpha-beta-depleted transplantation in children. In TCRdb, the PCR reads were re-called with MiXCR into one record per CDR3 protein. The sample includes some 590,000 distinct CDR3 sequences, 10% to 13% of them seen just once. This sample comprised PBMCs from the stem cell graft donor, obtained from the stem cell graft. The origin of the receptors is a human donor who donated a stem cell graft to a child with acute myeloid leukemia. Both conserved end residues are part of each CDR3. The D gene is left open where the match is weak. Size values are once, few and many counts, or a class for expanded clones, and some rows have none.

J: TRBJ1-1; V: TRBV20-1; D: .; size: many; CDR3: CSARAAELNTEAFF; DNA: TGCAGTGCTAGGGCAGCTGAATTGAACACTGAAGCTTTCTTT
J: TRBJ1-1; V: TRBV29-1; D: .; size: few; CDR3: CSVEEWAGKTEAFF; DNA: TGCAGCGTTGAAGAATGGGCGGGGAAGACTGAAGCTTTCTTT
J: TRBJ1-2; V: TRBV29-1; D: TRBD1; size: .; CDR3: CSVVGQGKHYGYTF; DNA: TGCAGCGTCGTGGGACAGGGGAAACACTATGGCTACACCTTC
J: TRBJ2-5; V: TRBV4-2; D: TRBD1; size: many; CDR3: CASSQEDRGHETQYF; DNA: TGTGCCAGCAGCCAAGAAGACAGGGGGCATGAGACCCAGTACTTC
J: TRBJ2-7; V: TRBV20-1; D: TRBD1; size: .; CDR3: CSAMPTGTGEDEQYF; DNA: TGCAGTGCCATGCCTACCGGGACAGGGGAGGACGAGCAGTACTTC
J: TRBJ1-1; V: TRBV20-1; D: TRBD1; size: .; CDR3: CSPGTGLGTEAFF; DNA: TGCAGTCCCGGGACAGGGTTGGGCACTGAAGCTTTCTTT
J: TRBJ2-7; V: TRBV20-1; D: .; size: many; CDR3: CSARVPGAGEQYF; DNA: TGCAGTGCTAGGGTTCCGGGGGCTGGTGAGCAGTACTTC
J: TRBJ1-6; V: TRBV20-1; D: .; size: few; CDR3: CSARESGVAIYNSPLHF; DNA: TGCAGTGCTAGAGAGTCAGGGGTCGCGATCTATAATTCACCCCTCCACTTT
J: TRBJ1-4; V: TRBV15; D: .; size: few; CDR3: CATSRDPRGDEKLFF; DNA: TGTGCCACCAGCAGAGATCCCCGGGGGGATGAAAAACTGTTTTTT
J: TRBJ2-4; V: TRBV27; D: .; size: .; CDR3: CASSPASGSKNIQYF; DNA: TGTGCCAGCAGTCCCGCCAGTGGATCCAAAAACATTCAGTACTTC
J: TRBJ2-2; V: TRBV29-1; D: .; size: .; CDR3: CSAAAPRDTGELFF; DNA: TGCAGCGCCGCCGCCCCCCGGGACACCGGGGAGCTGTTTTTT
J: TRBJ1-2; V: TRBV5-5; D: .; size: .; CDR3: CASSMSGTGGASGYTF; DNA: TGTGCCAGCAGCATGTCCGGGACTGGGGGTGCTTCTGGCTACACCTTC
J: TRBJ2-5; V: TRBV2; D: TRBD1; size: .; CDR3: CASSGDSQPQETQYF; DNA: TGTGCCAGCAGCGGGGACAGCCAGCCACAAGAGACCCAGTACTTC
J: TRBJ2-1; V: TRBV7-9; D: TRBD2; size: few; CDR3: CASSPLGALAGNEQFF; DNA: TGTGCCAGCAGCCCCCTCGGGGCACTAGCGGGAAATGAGCAGTTCTTC
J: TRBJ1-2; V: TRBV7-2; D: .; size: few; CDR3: CASSLARQGYGYTF; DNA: TGTGCCAGCAGCTTAGCGAGGCAGGGATATGGCTACACCTTC
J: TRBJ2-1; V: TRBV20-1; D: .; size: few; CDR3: CSASGALRANEQFF; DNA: TGCAGTGCTAGCGGGGCCCTCCGGGCCAATGAGCAGTTCTTC
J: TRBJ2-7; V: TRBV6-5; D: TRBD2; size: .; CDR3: CASSYSRLAVEQYF; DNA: TGTGCCAGCAGTTACTCTCGACTAGCGGTCGAGCAGTACTTC
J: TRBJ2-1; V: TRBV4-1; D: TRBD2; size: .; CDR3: CASSQRLAGTTEQFF; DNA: TGCGCCAGCAGCCAGCGACTAGCGGGGACAACGGAGCAGTTCTTC
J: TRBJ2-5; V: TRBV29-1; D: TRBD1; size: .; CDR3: CSVEGGTGKETQYF; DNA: TGCAGCGTTGAAGGGGGGACAGGGAAAGAGACCCAGTACTTC
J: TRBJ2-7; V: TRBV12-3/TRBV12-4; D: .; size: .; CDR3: CASSKIRDALGEQYF; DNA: TGTGCCAGCAGTAAAATCCGGGACGCCCTGGGCGAGCAGTACTTC
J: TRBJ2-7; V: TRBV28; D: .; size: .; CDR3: CASSSKIGTTEREQYF; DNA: TGTGCCAGCAGTTCAAAGATAGGGACAACAGAACGGGAGCAGTACTTC
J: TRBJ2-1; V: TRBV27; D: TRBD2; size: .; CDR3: CASSLLAAVRNEQFF; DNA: TGTGCCAGCAGTTTACTAGCGGCAGTTCGCAATGAGCAGTTCTTC
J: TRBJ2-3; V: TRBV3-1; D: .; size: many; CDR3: CASSQQAITDTQYF; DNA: TGTGCCAGCAGCCAACAAGCCATCACCGATACGCAGTATTTT
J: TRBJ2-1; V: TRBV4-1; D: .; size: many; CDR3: CASSQDLDNSYNEQFF; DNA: TGCGCCAGCAGCCAAGATCTTGACAACTCCTACAATGAGCAGTTCTTC
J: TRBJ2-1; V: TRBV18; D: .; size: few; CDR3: CASSPHRDNEQFF; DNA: TGTGCCAGCTCACCCCATCGCGACAATGAGCAGTTCTTC
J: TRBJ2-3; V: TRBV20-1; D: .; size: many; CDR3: CSAFSPGGPDTQYF; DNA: TGCAGTGCTTTCTCTCCCGGGGGGCCAGATACGCAGTATTTT
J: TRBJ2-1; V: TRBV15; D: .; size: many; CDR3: CATSSPTRENEQFF; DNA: TGTGCCACCAGCAGCCCAACTAGGGAGAATGAGCAGTTCTTC
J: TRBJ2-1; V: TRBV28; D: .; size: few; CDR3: CASSPPHPSLFF; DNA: TGTGCCAGCAGCCCTCCCCATCCTTCGCTGTTCTTC
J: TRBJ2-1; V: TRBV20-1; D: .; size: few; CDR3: CSANGARGSGLPVEQFF; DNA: TGCAGTGCGAATGGGGCCCGGGGGAGCGGACTCCCTGTTGAGCAGTTCTTC
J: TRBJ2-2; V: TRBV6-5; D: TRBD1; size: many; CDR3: CASRAGQGEGPGFWELFF; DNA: TGTGCCAGCAGAGCCGGACAGGGGGAAGGCCCGGGATTTTGGGAGCTGTTTTTT
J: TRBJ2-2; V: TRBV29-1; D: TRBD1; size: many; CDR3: CSVYGTDNTGELFF; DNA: TGCAGCGTCTATGGGACAGATAACACCGGGGAGCTGTTTTTT
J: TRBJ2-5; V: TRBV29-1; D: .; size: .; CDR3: CSVEGEGGQLLQETQYF; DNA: TGCAGCGTTGAAGGGGAGGGGGGGCAGTTACTCCAAGAGACCCAGTACTTC
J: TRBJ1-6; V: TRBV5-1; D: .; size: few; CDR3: CASSTRRGPNSPLHF; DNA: TGCGCCAGCAGCACCAGGAGGGGTCCTAATTCACCCCTCCACTTT
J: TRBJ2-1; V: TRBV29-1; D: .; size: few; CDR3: CSVDGVGNEQFF; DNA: TGCAGCGTTGATGGGGTAGGGAATGAGCAGTTCTTC
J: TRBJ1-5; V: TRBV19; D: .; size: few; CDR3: CASSIDQDQPQHF; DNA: TGTGCCAGTAGTATAGATCAGGATCAGCCCCAGCATTTT
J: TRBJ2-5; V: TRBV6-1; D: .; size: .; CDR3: CASRMTSTPQETQYF; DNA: TGTGCCAGCAGGATGACAAGTACCCCCCAAGAGACCCAGTACTTC
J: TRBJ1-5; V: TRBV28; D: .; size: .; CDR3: CASRAPWQGGNQPQHF; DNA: TGTGCCAGCAGGGCCCCTTGGCAGGGAGGAAATCAGCCCCAGCATTTT
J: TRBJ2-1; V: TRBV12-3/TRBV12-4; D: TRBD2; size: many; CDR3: CASSHGLAVYNEQFF; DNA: TGTGCCAGCAGTCACGGACTAGCGGTCTACAATGAGCAGTTCTTC
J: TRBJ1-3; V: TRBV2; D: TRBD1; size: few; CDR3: CATIQGASGNTIYF; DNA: TGTGCCACCATACAGGGGGCCTCTGGAAACACCATATATTTT
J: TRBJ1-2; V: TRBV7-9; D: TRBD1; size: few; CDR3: CASSLATGGDYGYTF; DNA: TGTGCCAGCAGCTTAGCGACAGGGGGCGACTATGGCTACACCTTC
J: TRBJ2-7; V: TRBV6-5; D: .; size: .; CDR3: CASSYSPWTAAGYEQYF; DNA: TGTGCCAGCAGTTACTCACCTTGGACCGCTGCGGGCTACGAGCAGTACTTC
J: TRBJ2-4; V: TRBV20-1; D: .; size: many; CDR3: CSARHLRDLAKNIQYF; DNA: TGCAGTGCTAGACATCTAAGGGATTTAGCCAAAAACATTCAGTACTTC
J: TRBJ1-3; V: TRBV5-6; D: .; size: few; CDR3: CASSWAGENTIYF; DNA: TGTGCCAGCAGCTGGGCGGGGGAAAACACCATATATTTT
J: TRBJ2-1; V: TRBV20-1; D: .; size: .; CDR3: CSARLEKQFF; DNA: TGCAGTGCTAGACTAGAGAAGCAGTTCTTC
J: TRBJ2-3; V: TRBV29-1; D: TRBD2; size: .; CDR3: CSGSLAGVRPTDTQYF; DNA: TGCAGCGGTTCCCTAGCGGGAGTAAGGCCCACAGATACGCAGTATTTT
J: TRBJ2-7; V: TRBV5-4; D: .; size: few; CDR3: CASSLAGDSRDF; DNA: TGTGCCAGCAGCTTGGCCGGGGACTCTCGGGACTTC
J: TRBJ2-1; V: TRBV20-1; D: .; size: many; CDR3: CSARDTRRGANEQFF; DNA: TGCAGTGCTAGAGACACGAGACGGGGGGCCAATGAGCAGTTCTTC
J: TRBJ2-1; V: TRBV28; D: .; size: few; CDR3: CASGPGYGEQFF; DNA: TGTGCCAGCGGACCTGGGTACGGTGAGCAGTTCTTC
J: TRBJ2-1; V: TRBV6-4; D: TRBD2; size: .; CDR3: CASFSGRANNEQFF; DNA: TGTGCCAGCTTTAGCGGGAGGGCGAACAATGAGCAGTTCTTC
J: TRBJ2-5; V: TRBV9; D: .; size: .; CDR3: CASSPNLGTQYF; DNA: TGTGCCAGCAGCCCGAACCTGGGGACCCAGTACTTC
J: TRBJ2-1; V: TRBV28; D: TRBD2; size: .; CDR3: CASSSPGLAGGSYNEQFF; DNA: TGTGCCAGCAGTTCTCCGGGACTAGCGGGGGGATCCTACAATGAGCAGTTCTTC
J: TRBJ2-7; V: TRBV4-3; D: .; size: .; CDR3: CASSQHGGSTYEQYF; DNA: TGCGCCAGCAGCCAGCACGGGGGTTCCACCTACGAGCAGTACTTC
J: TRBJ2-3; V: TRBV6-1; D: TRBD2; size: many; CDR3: CASRGTRPDTQYF; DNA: TGTGCCAGCAGAGGGACTAGACCAGATACGCAGTATTTT